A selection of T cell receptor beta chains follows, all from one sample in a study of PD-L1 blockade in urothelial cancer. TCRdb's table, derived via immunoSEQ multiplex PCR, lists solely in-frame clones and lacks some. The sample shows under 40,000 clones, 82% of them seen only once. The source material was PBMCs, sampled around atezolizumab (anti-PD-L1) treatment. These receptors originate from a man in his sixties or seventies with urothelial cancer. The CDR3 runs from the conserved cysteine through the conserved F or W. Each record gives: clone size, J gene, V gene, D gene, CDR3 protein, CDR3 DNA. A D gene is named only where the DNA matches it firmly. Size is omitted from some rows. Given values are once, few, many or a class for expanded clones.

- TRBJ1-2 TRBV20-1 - CSATGTTGYTF TGCAGTGCTACCGGGACAACGGGCTACACCTTC
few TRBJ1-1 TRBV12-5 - CASAINTEAFF TGTGCTAGTGCAATTAACACTGAAGCTTTCTTT
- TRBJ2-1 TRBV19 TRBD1 CASSIAGTGRNEQFF TGTGCCAGTAGTATCGCCGGGACAGGGAGGAATGAGCAGTTCTTC
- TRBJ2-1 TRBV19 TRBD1 CASMGGTGTNNEQFF TGTGCCAGTATGGGGGGGACAGGGACGAACAATGAGCAGTTCTTC
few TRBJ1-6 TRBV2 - CASRLGLVGNSPLHF TGTGCCAGCAGACTGGGGCTAGTGGGTAATTCACCCCTCCACTTT
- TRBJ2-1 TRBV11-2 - CASSSDRFHEQFF TGTGCCAGCAGCTCCGACAGATTCCATGAGCAGTTCTTC
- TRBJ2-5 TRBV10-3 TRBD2 CAISPAVGGTSQETQYF TGTGCCATCAGTCCCGCCGTCGGGGGGACTTCCCAAGAGACCCAGTACTTC
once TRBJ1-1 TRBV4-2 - CASSQAWRTGMNTEAFF TGTGCCAGCAGCCAAGCTTGGCGGACGGGAATGAACACTGAAGCTTTCTTT
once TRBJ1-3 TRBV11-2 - CASSLEYGYQYTIYF TGTGCCAGCAGCTTAGAGTACGGGTACCAGTACACCATATATTTT
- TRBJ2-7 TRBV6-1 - CASATREQYF TGTGCCAGCGCAACGAGGGAGCAGTACTTC
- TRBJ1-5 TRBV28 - CASGSPNQPQHF TGTGCCAGTGGGAGTCCAAATCAGCCCCAGCATTTT
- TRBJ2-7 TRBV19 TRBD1 CASTPGGQGRGEQYF TGTGCCAGTACCCCGGGGGGACAGGGGAGAGGCGAGCAGTACTTC
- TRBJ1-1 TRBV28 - CASSSPGHREAFF TGTGCCAGCAGTTCCCCGGGACATAGAGAAGCTTTCTTT
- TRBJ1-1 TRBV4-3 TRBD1 CASSQAGTGDTEAFF TGCGCCAGCAGCCAAGCCGGGACAGGGGACACTGAAGCTTTCTTT
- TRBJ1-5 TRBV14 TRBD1 CASSQDKGKVLRGGLNQPQHF TGTGCCAGCAGCCAAGATAAGGGGAAGGTGTTGAGAGGGGGCTTGAATCAGCCCCAGCATTTT
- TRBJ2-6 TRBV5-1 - CASSPTTSGANVLTF TGCGCCAGCAGCCCTACTACCTCCGGGGCCAACGTCCTGACTTTC
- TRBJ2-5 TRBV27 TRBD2 CASGSPGAGGVGAQYF TGTGCCAGCGGATCCCCCGGAGCGGGGGGGGTAGGCGCCCAGTACTTC
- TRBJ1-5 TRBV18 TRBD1 CASSRQEYRGGNQPQHF TGTGCCAGCTCACGACAGGAGTACAGGGGCGGCAATCAGCCCCAGCATTTT
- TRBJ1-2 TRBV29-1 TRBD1 CSGTQGRDGYTF TGCAGCGGGACACAGGGGCGAGATGGCTACACCTTC
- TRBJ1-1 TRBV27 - CASSSSGTSTEAFF TGTGCCAGCAGTTCAAGCGGGACAAGCACTGAAGCTTTCTTT
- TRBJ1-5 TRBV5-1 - CASSVRGGQPQHF TGCGCCAGCAGCGTAAGGGGTGGCCAGCCCCAGCATTTT
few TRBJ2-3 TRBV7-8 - CASSSALSGTDTQYF TGTGCCAGCAGTTCAGCCCTGTCGGGAACAGATACGCAGTATTTT